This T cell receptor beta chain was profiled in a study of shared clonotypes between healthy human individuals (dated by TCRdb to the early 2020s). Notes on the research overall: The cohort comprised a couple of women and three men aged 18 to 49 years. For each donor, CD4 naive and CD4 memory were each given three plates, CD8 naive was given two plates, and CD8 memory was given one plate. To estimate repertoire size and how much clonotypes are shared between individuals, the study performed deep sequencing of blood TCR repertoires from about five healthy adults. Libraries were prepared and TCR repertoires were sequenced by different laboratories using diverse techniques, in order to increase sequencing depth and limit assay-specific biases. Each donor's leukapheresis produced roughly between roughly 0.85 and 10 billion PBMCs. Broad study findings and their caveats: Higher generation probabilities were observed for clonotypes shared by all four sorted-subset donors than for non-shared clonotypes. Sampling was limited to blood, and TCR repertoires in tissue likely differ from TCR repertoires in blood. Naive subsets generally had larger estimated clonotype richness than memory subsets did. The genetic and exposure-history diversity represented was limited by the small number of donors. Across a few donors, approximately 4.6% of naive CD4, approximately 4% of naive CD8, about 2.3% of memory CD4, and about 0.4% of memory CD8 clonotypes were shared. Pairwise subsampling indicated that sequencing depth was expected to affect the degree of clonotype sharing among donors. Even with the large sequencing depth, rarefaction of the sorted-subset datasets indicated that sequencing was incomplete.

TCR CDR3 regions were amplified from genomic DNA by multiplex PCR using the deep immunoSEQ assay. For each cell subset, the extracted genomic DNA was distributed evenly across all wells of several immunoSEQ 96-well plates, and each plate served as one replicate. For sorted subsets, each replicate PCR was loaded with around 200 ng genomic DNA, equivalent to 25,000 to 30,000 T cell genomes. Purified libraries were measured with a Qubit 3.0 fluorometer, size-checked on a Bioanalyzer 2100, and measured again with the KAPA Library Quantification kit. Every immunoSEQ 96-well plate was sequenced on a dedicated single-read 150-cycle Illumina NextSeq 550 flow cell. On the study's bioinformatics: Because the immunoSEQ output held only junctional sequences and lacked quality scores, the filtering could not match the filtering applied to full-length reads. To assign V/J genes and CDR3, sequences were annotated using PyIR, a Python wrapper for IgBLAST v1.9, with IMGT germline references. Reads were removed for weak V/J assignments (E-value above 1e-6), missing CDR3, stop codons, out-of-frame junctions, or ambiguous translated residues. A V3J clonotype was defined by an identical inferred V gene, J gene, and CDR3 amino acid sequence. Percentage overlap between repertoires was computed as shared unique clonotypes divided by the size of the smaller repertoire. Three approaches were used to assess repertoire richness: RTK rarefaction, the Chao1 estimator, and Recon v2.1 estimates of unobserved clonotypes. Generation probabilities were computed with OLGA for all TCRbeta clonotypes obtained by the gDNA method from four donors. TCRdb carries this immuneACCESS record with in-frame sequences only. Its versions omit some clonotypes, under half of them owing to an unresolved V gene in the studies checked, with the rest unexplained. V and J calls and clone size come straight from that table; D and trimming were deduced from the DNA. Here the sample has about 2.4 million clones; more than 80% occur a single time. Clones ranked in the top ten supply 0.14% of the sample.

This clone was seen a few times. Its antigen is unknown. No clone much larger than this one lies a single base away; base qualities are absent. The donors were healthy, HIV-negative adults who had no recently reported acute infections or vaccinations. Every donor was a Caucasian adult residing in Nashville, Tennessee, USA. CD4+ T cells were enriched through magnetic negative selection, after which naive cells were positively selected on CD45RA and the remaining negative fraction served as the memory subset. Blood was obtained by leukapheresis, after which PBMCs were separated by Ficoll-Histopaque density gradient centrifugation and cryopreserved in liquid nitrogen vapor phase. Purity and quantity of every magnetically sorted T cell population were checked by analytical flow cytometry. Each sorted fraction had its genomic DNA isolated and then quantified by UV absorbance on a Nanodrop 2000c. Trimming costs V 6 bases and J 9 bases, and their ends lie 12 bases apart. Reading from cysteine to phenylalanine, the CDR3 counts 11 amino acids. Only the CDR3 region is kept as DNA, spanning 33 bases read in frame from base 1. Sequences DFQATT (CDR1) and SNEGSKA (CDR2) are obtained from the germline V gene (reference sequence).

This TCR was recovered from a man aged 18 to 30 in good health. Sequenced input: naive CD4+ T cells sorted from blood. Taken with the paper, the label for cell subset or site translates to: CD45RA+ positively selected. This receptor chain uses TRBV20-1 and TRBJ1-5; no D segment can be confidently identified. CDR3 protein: CSAMKEGPQHF. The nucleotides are TGCAGTGCGATGAAAGAGGGGCCCCAGCATTTT.